This T cell receptor beta chain was documented in a study of cytomegalovirus exposure and HLA in healthy donors. This clone was seen just once. Donors showed nominal health when sampled, although they likely had unrecorded immune exposures. Per germline, CDR1 SNHLY and CDR2 FYNNEI. Trimming at V came to 7 bases and at J to 3 bases, leaving 3 bases not matched to a gene. The CDR3 runs to 12 residues. Researchers ran the PCR with 60 Vbeta and 13 Jbeta primers. Clones were read by immunoSEQ multiplex PCR, and TCRdb kept only the in-frame ones, dropping some. The sample records tens of thousands of clones, around 84% being singletons.

Sequenced: PBMCs. This sequence joins TRBV2 and TRBJ2-7, with TRBD2 matching 7 bases. This receptor was obtained from a human donor in good health. CDR3 residues: CASNAGVYEQYF. The CDR3 DNA reads TGTGCCAGCAATGCGGGAGTCTACGAGCAGTACTTC. The variable domain in full, completed from reference TRBV2 and TRBJ2-7, reads EPEVTQTPSHQVTQMGQEVILRCVPISNHLYFYWYRQILGQKVEFLVSFYNNEISEKSEIFDDQFSVERPDGSNFTLKIRSTKLEDSAMYFCASNAGVYEQYFGPGTRLTVT.